The present TCR beta chain was sequenced within a study of T cell repertoires in cytomegalovirus infection. Study-level background: Matching HLA type, along with CMV infection, was indicated by public TCR beta signatures. Study outcomes and limitations: There were HLA-C-restricted CMV-specific TCR beta clonotypes dominating the ex vivo response. Summed frequency of public TCR beta families distinguished CMV carriers with the relevant HLA.

Turning to this clonotype: Its target is not known.

The germline V and J ends were trimmed by 4 bases and 2 bases, with 14 bases remaining between them. Germline CDR1 and CDR2: SGHNT and YYREEE (reference sequence). The CDR3 loop spans 15 amino acids. TCRdb reprocessed the reads with MiXCR, giving one entry per CDR3 protein. Among around 300,000 distinct CDR3 sequences listed, about 23% were seen once. The TCR was taken from a human donor in good health (CMV status not recorded). Some clones in this sample may be carry-over from other donors' samples. Sequenced material: PBMCs. V and J are TRBV5-4 and TRBJ2-3; the D is unclear. The CDR3 spells CASSISPRVTDTQYF. The CDR3 nucleotides are TGTGCCAGCAGCATCTCCCCTAGGGTCACAGATACGCAGTATTTT.